One and the same sample provided the 25 T cell receptor beta chains below, sequenced in a study of blood T cells in healthy people across ages. PCR was performed a second time for about 6 to 12 cycles using a sample-barcoded 5' primer and a J-beta primer mix. TCRdb itself ran the 5' RACE reads through MiXCR, one entry per CDR3 protein. The sample has 1.5 million to 2 million distinct CDR3 sequences, around 35% seen once. The specimen sequenced was blood. Receptor source: a woman aged 25-40 years in good health.

CDR3 sequence: CASLPGPPGQVREQYF. The CDR3 DNA follows: TGCGCCAGCTTACCAGGACCCCCGGGACAGGTCAGGGAGCAGTACTTC. J is TRBJ2-7 and V is TRBV5-1, with TRBD1 matching over 8 bases. The J segment lost 7 bases and the V segment lost 7 bases, leaving 19 bases of the junction unmatched. Germline V lookup: CDR1 SGHRS, CDR2 YFSETQ. The CDR3 is made up of 16 amino acids.

J is TRBJ1-5 and V is TRBV24-1; TRBD1 aligns across 9 bases. This CDR3 has 20 amino acids. CDR1 is KGHDR and CDR2 is SFDVKD in the germline V gene. The ends lost 4 bases at V and 11 bases at J; junction bases unmatched: 26. The CDR3 sequence is CATSDCIGDRATGVILAQHF. The CDR3 nucleotides read TGTGCCACCAGTGACTGTATTGGGGACAGGGCCACTGGGGTCATCTTAGCCCAGCATTTT.

The chain recombines TRBV12-3 or TRBV12-4 with TRBJ2-1, with TRBD2 matching over 8 bases. Losses at the gene ends were 5 bases for V and 3 bases for J; bases not matched to a gene: 9. The CDR3 length is 16 residues. CDR3 in amino acids: CASSPRGGRNYNEQFF. The DNA for the CDR3 is TGTGCCAGCAGTCCTCGGGGGGGGCGCAACTACAATGAGCAGTTCTTC.

V is TRBV4-1 and J is TRBJ1-6; tentatively, D is TRBD1 (5 bases). The length of the CDR3 is 14 residues. Germline lookup yields CDR1 MGHRA and CDR2 YSYEKL. Trimming took 0 bases from V and 13 from J, leaving 13 bases between them. Here the CDR3 reads CASSQELGGRPLHF. DNA for the CDR3: TGCGCCAGCAGCCAAGAATTGGGGGGACGGCCCCTCCACTTT.

Ten or more counts support this clonotype. The chain carries TRBV7-3 and TRBJ1-1; perhaps TRBD1 as D (5 bases). This CDR3 comprises 16 residues. V shed 2 bases and J shed 0 bases, with 13 bases lying between them. CDR1 is SGHTA, CDR2 FQGTGA, per germline. The CDR3 DNA follows: TGTGCCAGCAGCTTACCCTCTGGACACCTGAACACTGAAGCTTTCTTT. Encoded protein: CASSLPSGHLNTEAFF. Full variable domain (outside the CDR3, taken from reference TRBV7-3 and TRBJ1-1): GAGVSQTPSNKVTEKGKYVELRCDPISGHTALYWYRQSLGQGPEFLIYFQGTGAADDSGLPNDRFFAVRPEGSVSTLKIQRTERGDSAVYLCASSLPSGHLNTEAFFGQGTRLTVV.

The rearrangement links TRBV7-9 to TRBJ2-1; D remains unclear. Germline values: CDR1 SEHNR, CDR2 FQNEAQ (reference sequence). This CDR3 has 12 amino acids. The V and J ends lost 1 base and 12 bases respectively, with 10 bases between them. DNA for the CDR3: TGTGCCAGCAGCTTAGGGTCTCATTGGCAGTTCTTC. Translated, it gives CASSLGSHWQFF.

Many counts were recorded for this clonotype. At one boundary the junction diverges from the germline segment, which might be a read error. This sequence joins TRBV9 and TRBJ2-1; TRBD2 matches 15 bases. The length of the CDR3 is 14 residues. Germline CDR1 is SGDLS and CDR2 is YYNGEE. CDR3 in amino acids: CASSVGLAGGEQFF. The CDR3 nucleotides are TGCGCCAGCAGCGTGGGACTAGCGGGGGGTGAGCAGTTCTTC. Variable domain in full (rest from reference TRBV9 and TRBJ2-1): DSGVTQTPKHLITATGQRVTLRCSPRSGDLSVYWYQQSLDQGLQFLIQYYNGEERAKGNILERFSAQQFPDLHSELNLSSLELGDSALYFCASSVGLAGGEQFFGPGTRLTVL.

A few counts support this clonotype. The chain carries TRBV7-9 and TRBJ2-1, with 12 bases matching TRBD2. The length of the CDR3 is 18 residues. V was pared by 1 base and J by 6 bases, with 10 bases of the junction left unmatched. The germline V gene has CDR1 SEHNR and CDR2 FQNEAQ (reference sequence). The CDR3 nucleotides read TGTGCCAGCAGCTTAGAAGCGGGGAGACTAGCGGGAGTCAATGAGCAGTTCTTC. Translation gives CASSLEAGRLAGVNEQFF.

The chain carries TRBV6-6 and TRBJ1-3; 8 bases align to TRBD1. The V segment lost 2 bases and the J segment 0 bases; nucleotides outside the gene matches: 6. This CDR3 comprises 17 residues. Germline V gives CDR1 MNHNY, CDR2 SVGAGI (reference sequence). This CDR3 is CASSYPGQGNSGNTIYF. CDR3 sequence (DNA): TGTGCCAGCAGTTACCCAGGACAGGGAAACTCTGGAAACACCATATATTTT.

The chain has TRBV7-2 and TRBJ2-1; 7 positions match TRBD2. Germline CDR1 reads SGHTA; CDR2 reads FQGNSA. J was trimmed by 8 bases and V by 1 base; bases with no gene match: 11. This CDR3 comprises 16 residues. The CDR3 DNA reads TGTGCCAGCAGCTTAGATAATCCAGCGGGAAGCCATGAGCAGTTCTTC. Its protein is CASSLDNPAGSHEQFF.

This rearrangement joins TRBV2 to TRBJ2-3; D gene ambiguous. The V gene lost 4 bases and the J gene lost 4 bases, with 12 bases spanning the gap. This CDR3 region has 14 residues. CDR1 is SNHLY and CDR2 is FYNNEI in the germline V gene. CDR3 nucleotide sequence: TGTGCCAGCAGTGCGGCAGCCCAGGCAGATACGCAGTATTTT. The encoded protein is CASSAAAQADTQYF.

The chain employs TRBV20-1 and TRBJ1-5; D not certain. Trimming took 3 bases from V and 3 from J, leaving 12 bases between them. Germline CDR1 is DFQATT and CDR2 is SNEGSKA (reference sequence). The CDR3 sequence is 14 residues long. The CDR3 DNA follows: TGCAGTGCTAGCAGCAGGCGTTACAATCAGCCCCAGCATTTT. Translated, it gives CSASSRRYNQPQHF.

The genes are TRBV21-1 and TRBJ2-4; TRBD2, as called in the table, went unchecked against the DNA. TRBV21-1 is shown as a pseudogene. The CDR3 is made up of 18 amino acids. The CDR3 DNA is TGTGCCAGCAGCCGGGCCCCTCGCCCGTTTTTAGCCAAAAACATTCAGTACTTC. This encodes CASSRAPRPFLAKNIQYF.

This clonotype showed up just a few times. The V and J genes are TRBV7-7 and TRBJ2-3, with 8 bases that match TRBD2. CDR3 size: 15 residues. Germline V lookup: CDR1 SSHAT, CDR2 FNYEAQ (reference sequence). With 7 bases clipped from V and 4 bases from J, the junction kept 10 bases outside the gene matches. CDR3 residues: CASNHSGKEADTQYF. CDR3 in DNA: TGTGCCAGCAATCATAGCGGGAAGGAAGCAGATACGCAGTATTTT.

CDR3 sequence (DNA): TGTGCCAGCAGCTCGGGACTCCGCGATTTGGGCTACACCTTC. Amino acids: CASSSGLRDLGYTF. The chain joins TRBV7-9 to TRBJ1-2; D might be TRBD1 (5 bases). Trimming removed 4 bases at V and 8 bases at J, with 17 bases between. The CDR3 has 14 residues. Germline loops: CDR1 SEHNR, CDR2 FQNEAQ (reference sequence). The full variable domain, its missing parts supplied by reference TRBV7-9 and TRBJ1-2, is DTGVSQNPRHKITKRGQNVTFRCDPISEHNRLYWYRQTLGQGPEFLTYFQNEAQLEKSRLLSDRFSAERPKGSFSTLEIQRTEQGDSAMYLCASSSGLRDLGYTFGSGTRLTVV.

This clonotype was picked up a small number of times. The chain uses TRBV7-9 and TRBJ2-7, with D possibly matching TRBD2 (6 bases). The V gene lost 1 base and the J gene lost 3 bases, with 13 bases spanning the gap. From germline, CDR1 is SEHNR and CDR2 FQNEAQ (reference sequence). CDR3 length: 15 residues. CDR3 bases: TGTGCCAGCAGCTTAGGTACTAGCTCCGTCTACGAGCAGTACTTC. It codes for CASSLGTSSVYEQYF.

V usage is TRBV11-2 and J usage is TRBJ2-5; D remains unclear. CDR1 and CDR2 (germline): SGHAT, FQNNGV. The CDR3 is 15 residues long. Trimming left V 2 bases short and J 2 bases short, with 12 bases between. CDR3 nucleotide sequence: TGTGCCAGCAGCTTATTTCCTAGGATTCAAGAGACCCAGTACTTC. This translates into CASSLFPRIQETQYF.

The gene calls are TRBV7-9 and TRBJ2-1; D might be TRBD1 (5 bases). V gave up 3 bases and J gave up 5 bases, with 14 bases separating them. Germline CDR1 reads SEHNR; CDR2 reads FQNEAQ (reference sequence). The CDR3 has 15 residues. DNA for the CDR3: TGTGCCAGCAGCTTTTTGCTGGGGCCGGACAATGAGCAGTTCTTC. Residues: CASSFLLGPDNEQFF.

The rearrangement joins TRBV6-5 to TRBJ2-7; D unclear. The V gene lost 4 bases and the J gene lost 6 bases, with 13 bases spanning the gap. Germline lookup yields CDR1 MNHEY and CDR2 SVGAGI. CDR3 length equals 13 residues. CDR3 DNA sequence: TGTGCCAGCAGTTTCTCCACCACTGGCGAGCAGTACTTC. Translating gives CASSFSTTGEQYF.

V usage is TRBV5-1 and J usage is TRBJ2-1, with 10 bases that match TRBD2. Germline V gene data show CDR1 as SGHRS and CDR2 as YFSETQ. This CDR3 has 17 residues. Unmatched junction bases numbered 16, after V lost 4 bases and J lost 9 bases. CDR3 in DNA: TGCGCCAGCAGCAGCGCTGCCTCTGGGGGACTAGCGACTGAGCAGTTCTTC. Amino acid sequence: CASSSAASGGLATEQFF.

This clonotype was counted a few times. The chain recombines TRBV20-1 with TRBJ2-1; 11 nucleotides agree with TRBD1. Losses at the gene ends were 6 bases for V and 1 base for J; bases not matched to a gene: 2. CDR3 size: 14 residues. Looked up from germline, CDR1 is DFQATT and CDR2 is SNEGSKA (reference sequence). CDR3 coding DNA: TGCAGTGCCGGGGACAGGGGGTCCTACAATGAGCAGTTCTTC. It yields the protein CSAGDRGSYNEQFF.

This clonotype was recorded many times. The genes are TRBV29-1 and TRBJ2-3; D is ambiguous. The CDR3 covers 11 residues. The V gene's germline CDR1 is SQVTM and CDR2 ANQGSEA. The CDR3 sequence: CTAASTDTQYF. CDR3 sequence (DNA): TGCACGGCGGCTAGCACAGATACGCAGTATTTT.

The chain combines TRBV20-1 with TRBJ2-1; 9 bases agree with TRBD2. Germline V gene data show CDR1 as DFQATT and CDR2 as SNEGSKA (reference sequence). This CDR3 comprises 15 residues. The J segment lost 8 bases and the V segment lost 4 bases, leaving 12 bases of the junction unmatched. The CDR3 loop reads CSATPDAGGFDEQFF. Here the CDR3 DNA reads TGCAGTGCTACACCCGATGCGGGGGGGTTCGATGAGCAGTTCTTC.

This chain uses TRBV6-1 with TRBJ1-5; D is possibly TRBD1 (6 bases). The V and J ends lost 2 bases and 1 base respectively, with 12 bases between them. The CDR3 has 16 amino acids. CDR1 and CDR2 (germline): MNHNS, SASEGT. In DNA form, the CDR3 reads TGTGCCAGCAGTGAACGGACAGAGGGGAGCAATCAGCCCCAGCATTTT. Protein product: CASSERTEGSNQPQHF.

This clonotype was recorded a few times. The V gene is TRBV7-9, the J gene TRBJ2-1; 7 bases map to TRBD2. CDR3 size: 16 residues. The V gene's germline CDR1 is SEHNR and CDR2 FQNEAQ (reference sequence). V trimming: 3 bases; J trimming: 0 bases; junction bases outside the gene matches: 5. The CDR3 sequence: CASSLPSGVSYNEQFF. The CDR3 DNA sequence: TGTGCCAGCAGCTTGCCAAGCGGGGTCTCCTACAATGAGCAGTTCTTC.